This TCR beta chain was retrieved from a study of blood T cell dynamics during melanoma immunotherapy. On the study more broadly: First-line therapy was either pembrolizumab or nivolumab with ipilimumab for metastatic melanoma. Study outcomes and limitations: Clones driving repertoire changes may be melanoma-specific or general immune activation. Disease-control patients, not progressors, showed rising cfDNA rearrangement scores by W3.

Profiled with immunoSEQ multiplex PCR; TCRdb holds only in-frame clones, not every one. The data show 150 to 200 clones, roughly 75% seen once. As to time point: pre-treatment baseline. Patients had no prior systemic cancer treatment, immunosuppressants or other active cancers. Details on this clone: Its target is not known.

CDR1 and CDR2 (germline): MNHNY, SVGAGI (reference sequence). This CDR3 is built from 14 residues. Trimming removed 6 bases at V and 7 bases at J, with 18 bases between. The TCR comes from a human donor with melanoma. V is TRBV6-6 and J is TRBJ1-1, with D possibly being TRBD1 (6 bases). Sequenced here: cell-free DNA from blood, sampled from a patient treated with checkpoint blockade. The CDR3 protein is CASSDPGKGGEAFF. In DNA, the CDR3 is TGTGCCAGCAGCGACCCAGGCAAAGGGGGTGAAGCTTTCTTT.